The 32 T cell receptor beta chains presented below share a single source sample, sequenced in a study of tumor T cells in aggressive B-cell lymphoma (TCRdb year 2017). The protocol used for the library was the immunoSEQ multiplex PCR assay. TCRdb took this table from immuneACCESS and kept in-frame rearrangements with V and J called. Such tables lack part of the clones; where checked against another copy, unresolved V genes explain under half of the gap, and the rest is unexplained. The sample data list 2,100 or so clones, and more than 90% of these were observed just once. The ten largest clonotypes hold around 3.4% of the sample. Input material: tumor tissue. Source of these receptors: an adult with diffuse large B cell lymphoma.

The V and J genes are TRBV19 and TRBJ1-1; D perhaps matches TRBD1 (5 bases). The CDR3 contains 15 residues. V lost 5 bases and J lost 5, with 18 bases in between. Per germline, CDR1 LNHDA and CDR2 SQIVND (reference sequence). The CDR3 reads CASSSEGRLRTEAFF. The DNA for the CDR3 is TGTGCCAGTAGTTCGGAGGGGAGGTTGAGGACTGAAGCTTTCTTT.

The rearrangement joins TRBV18 to TRBJ2-7; a weak D match, TRBD1 (6 bases). CDR3 length equals 13 residues. Per germline, CDR1 KGHSH and CDR2 LQKENI. V was cut by 2 bases and J by 3 bases, with 8 bases left in between. The CDR3 is CASSPGGVYEQYF. The CDR3 bases are TGTGCCAGCTCACCAGGGGGCGTCTACGAGCAGTACTTC.

This chain joins TRBV9 and TRBJ1-1; D is perhaps TRBD1 (6 bases). CDR1 and CDR2 (germline): SGDLS, YYNGEE. The CDR3 consists of 14 residues. Trimming removed 4 bases at V and 7 bases at J, with 17 bases between. The CDR3 region is CASSFKSGGGEAFF. For the CDR3, the DNA is TGTGCCAGCAGCTTCAAGTCGGGAGGGGGTGAAGCTTTCTTT. Full variable domain (missing parts from reference TRBV9 and TRBJ1-1): DSGVTQTPKHLITATGQRVTLRCSPRSGDLSVYWYQQSLDQGLQFLIQYYNGEERAKGNILERFSAQQFPDLHSELNLSSLELGDSALYFCASSFKSGGGEAFFGQGTRLTVV.

V and J are TRBV27 and TRBJ1-5; TRBD1 matches 11 bases. The CDR3 covers 15 residues. Losses at the gene ends were 4 bases for V and 2 bases for J; bases not matched to a gene: 1. Germline V gene sequence: CDR1 MNHEY, CDR2 SMNVEV (reference sequence). In nucleotides, the CDR3 is TGTGCCAGCAGTTGGGGACAGGGGGGCAATCAGCCCCAGCATTTT. It specifies CASSWGQGGNQPQHF.

The chain couples TRBV27 to TRBJ2-7; the match to TRBD2 covers 11 bases. The CDR3 runs 16 residues. J gave up 5 bases and V 0 bases, and 6 bases lay outside the gene matches. CDR1 and CDR2 (germline): MNHEY, SMNVEV (reference sequence). CDR3 nucleotide sequence: TGTGCCAGCAGTTTATCAGTAGCGGGAGGGCCGGACGAGCAGTACTTC. This encodes CASSLSVAGGPDEQYF.

This sequence joins TRBV14 and TRBJ2-1, with D possibly being TRBD1 (6 bases). The CDR3 sequence is 16 residues long. Deletions cut 4 bases from V and 6 bases from J, with 19 bases between. Germline loops: CDR1 SGHDN, CDR2 FVKESK. The DNA for the CDR3 is TGTGCCAGCAGCCCCTTCCGACAGGCTATAGGCAATGAGCAGTTCTTC. It codes for CASSPFRQAIGNEQFF.

Only a few counts were recorded for this clone. The chain carries TRBV27 and TRBJ1-4; possibly TRBD1 for D (6 bases). The CDR3 sequence is 15 residues long. V lost 10 bases and J lost 6, with 21 bases in between. Germline V gene lookup returns CDR1 MNHEY and CDR2 SMNVEV (reference sequence). The CDR3 loop reads CATQLTGSVYEKLFF. The DNA for the CDR3 is TGTGCCACCCAGCTCACAGGGTCGGTATATGAAAAACTGTTTTTT.

The chain has TRBV14 and TRBJ2-1; D gene unclear. This CDR3 is 17 amino acids long. Germline V gene sequence: CDR1 SGHDN, CDR2 FVKESK. Trimming shortened V by 1 base and J by 8 bases, and 21 bases separated the two germline ends. This CDR3 reads CASSQGIRFGRGDEQFF. The CDR3 bases are TGTGCCAGCAGCCAAGGCATAAGGTTCGGCAGAGGCGATGAGCAGTTCTTC.

This chain links TRBV5-6 with TRBJ1-1, with a weak D call TRBD1 (6 bases). V was clipped by 2 bases and J by 1 base, with 9 bases between them. CDR3 length equals 14 residues. Germline V CDR1 and CDR2: SGHDT, YYEEEE. CDR3 DNA sequence: TGTGCCAGCAGCTTTGCAGGGGCGAACACTGAAGCTTTCTTT. Translating it yields CASSFAGANTEAFF.

This clone was observed once. The rearrangement joins TRBV7-2 to TRBJ1-1; D possibly corresponds to TRBD1 (6 bases). Trimming removed 2 bases from V and 3 bases from J, with 19 bases in between. The CDR3 loop spans 17 amino acids. In germline, CDR1 is SGHTA, CDR2 FQGNSA. In nucleotides, the CDR3 is TGTGCCAGCAGCTTAAGGGAGGGAGGGAGGGGGTACACTGAAGCTTTCTTT. Translated: CASSLREGGRGYTEAFF. The whole variable domain, filled in from reference TRBV7-2 and TRBJ1-1, reads GAGVSQSPSNKVTEKGKDVELRCDPISGHTALYWYRQSLGQGLEFLIYFQGNSAPDKSGLPSDRFSAERTGGSVSTLTIQRTQQEDSAVYLCASSLREGGRGYTEAFFGQGTRLTVV.

This clone has only one observation. This chain joins TRBV19 and TRBJ2-5; D gene unclear. Trimming pared 5 bases from V and 5 bases from J, leaving 6 bases between. Germline V gene lookup returns CDR1 LNHDA and CDR2 SQIVND (reference sequence). The CDR3 loop spans 11 amino acids. The CDR3 region has the DNA TGTGCCAGTAGTCTTGAGGAGACCCAGTACTTC. Translating it yields CASSLEETQYF.

J is TRBJ2-3 and V is TRBV27; 10 nucleotides align to TRBD2. Germline trimming cut 6 bases from V and 6 bases from J; bases unmatched to any gene: 12. The germline V gene has CDR1 MNHEY and CDR2 SMNVEV (reference sequence). This CDR3 contains 16 residues. CDR3 DNA sequence: TGTGCCAGCAGCCTAGCGGGAGTAACATATAGGGATACGCAGTATTTT. Translating gives CASSLAGVTYRDTQYF.

V usage is TRBV9 and J usage is TRBJ2-1; 11 bases agree with TRBD2. Trimming cost V 3 bases and J 4 bases; bases outside gene matches: 3. Germline V gene lookup returns CDR1 SGDLS and CDR2 YYNGEE. The CDR3 totals 15 residues. The CDR3 sequence is CASSAGTSGYNEQFF. The CDR3 bases are TGTGCCAGCAGCGCGGGGACTAGCGGTTACAATGAGCAGTTCTTC.

V usage is TRBV19 and J usage is TRBJ1-2; D ambiguous. CDR3 length: 13 amino acids. CDR1 and CDR2 from the germline V gene are LNHDA and SQIVND (reference sequence). With 6 bases removed from V and 5 bases from J, the gap between germline ends came to 13 bases. The CDR3 spells CASRRIQAYGYTF. Written as DNA, the CDR3 is TGTGCCAGTAGACGGATCCAGGCGTATGGCTACACCTTC.

Notes on this clone: Germline is not matched at one junction end, which may reflect a read error. The chain employs TRBV2 and TRBJ2-7; D is unclear. Germline V CDR1 and CDR2: SNHLY, FYNNEI. The CDR3 consists of 10 residues. The CDR3 sequence is CASASFEQYF. In nucleotides, the CDR3 is TGTGCCAGCGCGTCCTTCGAGCAGTACTTC.

The V gene is TRBV15, the J gene TRBJ2-1, with TRBD2 matching over 10 bases. With 0 bases clipped from V and 7 bases from J, the junction kept 6 bases outside the gene matches. CDR3 size: 16 residues. Germline V gene data show CDR1 as LNHNV and CDR2 as YYDKDF (reference sequence). The CDR3 loop is CATSRDISGRGNEQFF. CDR3 nucleotides: TGTGCCACCAGCAGAGATATAAGCGGGAGGGGAAATGAGCAGTTCTTC.

Regarding this clone: Sequence at one end of the junction differs from germline and may be a read error. J is TRBJ2-7 and V is TRBV6-1; weak D call: TRBD1 (7 bases). This CDR3 comprises 15 residues. Looked up from germline, CDR1 is MNHNS and CDR2 is SASEGT. The CDR3 DNA follows: TGTGCCAGCAGTGGGCGACAGGGAGGCGCCTACGAGCAATACTTC. Its translation: CASSGRQGGAYEQYF.

The V gene is TRBV20-1, the J gene TRBJ2-7, with D uncertain. The CDR3 sequence is 11 residues long. The V end lost 6 bases, the J end lost 5 bases, and 11 bases lay between the germline ends. The germline gives CDR1 DFQATT, CDR2 SNEGSKA (reference sequence). The CDR3 bases are TGCAGTGCCACCGGTGAGAACGAGCAGTACTTC. As protein: CSATGENEQYF.

The chain is built from TRBV11-2 and TRBJ2-7, with 9 positions matching TRBD1. The CDR3 spans 15 residues. The V segment lost 4 bases and the J segment 3 bases; nucleotides outside the gene matches: 7. Germline loops: CDR1 SGHAT, CDR2 FQNNGV. In DNA form, the CDR3 reads TGTGCCAGCAGCTCCGAGACAGGGGGATACTACGAGCAGTACTTC. It codes for CASSSETGGYYEQYF.

V is TRBV7-9 and J is TRBJ2-3; 8 bases agree with TRBD2. V was pared by 5 bases and J by 0 bases, with 1 base of the junction left unmatched. The CDR3 has 14 residues. Germline CDR1 reads SEHNR; CDR2 reads FQNEAQ (reference sequence). CDR3: CASSERGSTDTQYF. The CDR3 DNA follows: TGTGCCAGCAGCGAGCGGGGGAGCACAGATACGCAGTATTTT.

The CDR3 protein is CASSLVWGGPRETQYF. The CDR3 DNA reads TGTGCCAGCAGCTTGGTGTGGGGGGGGCCGAGGGAGACCCAGTACTTC. This chain links TRBV5-7 with TRBJ2-5; tentative D call: TRBD2 (7 bases). TRBV5-7 falls under the ORF class, with uncertain function. Trimming pared 0 bases from V and 5 bases from J, leaving 17 bases between. CDR3 size: 16 residues.

This rearrangement joins TRBV4-1 to TRBJ1-2; D gene uncertain. Trimming removed 0 bases at V and 7 bases at J, with 12 bases between. In germline, CDR1 is MGHRA, CDR2 YSYEKL. The CDR3 sequence is 14 residues long. DNA of the CDR3: TGCGCCAGCAGCCAAGATGGGAGGGAGGTTGGCTACACCTTC. This encodes CASSQDGREVGYTF.

V is TRBV18 and J is TRBJ1-1, with 7 bases lining up with TRBD1. CDR1 and CDR2 from the germline V gene are KGHSH and LQKENI. CDR3 length: 16 amino acids. V gave up 6 bases and J gave up 0 bases; unmatched junction bases: 10. In nucleotides, the CDR3 is TGTGCCAGCTCGCCCGGGACAGTTGGCCTGAACACTGAAGCTTTCTTT. This sequence encodes CASSPGTVGLNTEAFF.

The chain employs TRBV18 and TRBJ2-5, with 8 bases that match TRBD1. The germline CDR1 and CDR2 sequences are KGHSH and LQKENI. CDR3 length: 13 amino acids. J lost 4 bases, V lost 5 bases, and 3 bases had no gene match. CDR3 nucleotides: TGTGCCAGCTCATCAGGGACAGGAGAGACCCAGTACTTC. This sequence encodes CASSSGTGETQYF. Complete variable domain (other parts from reference TRBV18 and TRBJ2-5): NAGVMQNPRHLVRRRGQEARLRCSPMKGHSHVYWYRQLPEEGLKFMVYLQKENIIDESGMPKERFSAEFPKEGPSILRIQQVVRGDSAAYFCASSSGTGETQYFGPGTRLLVL.

The rearrangement joins TRBV5-1 to TRBJ2-2; 8 positions match TRBD1. The CDR3 sequence is 16 residues long. The V segment lost 1 base and the J segment 1 base; nucleotides outside the gene matches: 3. Germline V gene sequence: CDR1 SGHRS, CDR2 YFSETQ. CDR3 amino acids: CASSLWGTGNTGELFF. CDR3 DNA sequence: TGCGCCAGCAGCTTGTGGGGGACAGGGAACACCGGGGAGCTGTTTTTT.

This chain uses TRBV27 with TRBJ1-5; D is perhaps TRBD1 (6 bases). The CDR3 contains 14 residues. The germline CDR1 and CDR2 sequences are MNHEY and SMNVEV (reference sequence). V was pared by 6 bases and J by 3 bases, with 12 bases between. The CDR3 DNA sequence: TGTGCCAGCAGAATGACAGGAGACAATCAGCCCCAGCATTTT. Encoded protein: CASRMTGDNQPQHF.

This rearrangement joins TRBV18 to TRBJ1-3; unclear D gene. From germline, CDR1 is KGHSH and CDR2 LQKENI. Trimming left V 4 bases short and J 2 bases short, with 9 bases between. The CDR3 extends over 14 amino acids. The CDR3 protein is CASSQPPTGNTIYF. CDR3 sequence (DNA): TGTGCCAGCTCACAACCTCCTACTGGAAACACCATATATTTT.

V and J are TRBV10-1 and TRBJ2-3; D call uncertain. V was trimmed by 5 bases and J by 6 bases, leaving 9 bases between them. CDR3 length: 12 residues. Germline CDR1 is WNHNN and CDR2 is SYGVQD (reference sequence). For the CDR3, the DNA is TGCGCCAGCAGTCTGCTTCGGGATACGCAGTATTTT. Translated, it gives CASSLLRDTQYF.

This chain joins TRBV14 and TRBJ2-2, with a weak D call TRBD2 (5 bases). Trimming removed 4 bases at V and 6 bases at J, with 18 bases between. Germline V gives CDR1 SGHDN, CDR2 FVKESK. The CDR3 runs 16 residues. CDR3 coding DNA: TGTGCCAGCAGCCGGTTCCCGGGGTCGCGTGCCGGGGAGCTGTTTTTT. This sequence encodes CASSRFPGSRAGELFF. Full variable domain (remainder filled in from reference TRBV14 and TRBJ2-2): EAGVTQFPSHSVIEKGQTVTLRCDPISGHDNLYWYRRVMGKEIKFLLHFVKESKQDESGMPNNRFLAERTGGTYSTLKVQPAELEDSGVYFCASSRFPGSRAGELFFGEGSRLTVL.

V gene TRBV29-1 combines with J gene TRBJ2-5; 9 bases align to TRBD2. This CDR3 is 13 amino acids long. The J segment lost 5 bases and the V segment lost 5 bases, leaving 6 bases of the junction unmatched. The V gene's germline CDR1 is SQVTM and CDR2 ANQGSEA. For the CDR3, the DNA is TGCAGCGTTCGGATAGCGGGAGTTGAGACCCAGTACTTC. This codes for CSVRIAGVETQYF.

J is TRBJ1-4 and V is TRBV19, with D possibly TRBD1 on 6 matching bases. Germline assignment: CDR1 LNHDA and CDR2 SQIVND (reference sequence). The CDR3 spans 16 residues. With 6 bases removed from V and 0 bases from J, the gap between germline ends came to 14 bases. The CDR3 DNA reads as TGTGCCAGTAGGCTACGCAGGGGTGCAACTAATGAAAAACTGTTTTTT. It is translated as CASRLRRGATNEKLFF. The whole variable domain, filled in from reference TRBV19 and TRBJ1-4, reads DGGITQSPKYLFRKEGQNVTLSCEQNLNHDAMYWYRQDPGQGLRLIYYSQIVNDFQKGDIAEGYSVSREKKESFPLTVTSAQKNPTAFYLCASRLRRGATNEKLFFGSGTQLSVL.

This clone was picked up one time. The chain has TRBV7-6 and TRBJ2-2; D perhaps matches TRBD1 (5 bases). CDR1 and CDR2 from the germline V gene are SGHVS and FNYEAQ. Trimming cost V 3 bases and J 4 bases, with 18 bases left between them. The CDR3 is 17 residues long. The CDR3 loop is CASSFFTGSFLTGELFF. The DNA for the CDR3 is TGTGCCAGCAGCTTTTTCACAGGCTCATTTCTCACCGGGGAGCTGTTTTTT. Complete variable domain (other parts from reference TRBV7-6 and TRBJ2-2): GAGVSQSPRYKVTKRGQDVALRCDPISGHVSLYWYRQALGQGPEFLTYFNYEAQQDKSGLPNDRFSAERPEGSISTLTIQRTEQRDSAMYRCASSFFTGSFLTGELFFGEGSRLTVL.